This T cell receptor (beta chain) emerged from a study of CD8 T cells in ankylosing spondylitis. Study conclusions and caveats: Matched ankylosing spondylitis synovial fluid reportedly showed significant enrichment of disease-linked clones. Past research had described some motif variants in reactive arthritis synovial fluid and blood.

A note on this clonotype: Its antigen remains unidentified.

The CDR3 spans 13 residues. Germline CDR1 ENHRY, CDR2 SYGVKD. The V end was cut by 5 bases, the J end by 4 bases, with 9 bases between. Using its own MiXCR run on the 5' RACE reads, TCRdb lists one record per CDR3 protein. Here the sample spans roughly 280,000 distinct CDR3 sequences, roughly 20% being singletons. The J gene is TRBJ1-5, the V gene TRBV10-3, with D tentatively TRBD1 (5 bases). What was sequenced was blood, either unsorted or a sorted T cell fraction (not recorded which). The TCR sequence derives from a male donor with ankylosing spondylitis or in good health (not recorded which). In DNA form, the CDR3 reads TGTGCCATCAGTACCAGGGAGAATCAGCCCCAGCATTTT. Translated, it gives CAISTRENQPQHF.